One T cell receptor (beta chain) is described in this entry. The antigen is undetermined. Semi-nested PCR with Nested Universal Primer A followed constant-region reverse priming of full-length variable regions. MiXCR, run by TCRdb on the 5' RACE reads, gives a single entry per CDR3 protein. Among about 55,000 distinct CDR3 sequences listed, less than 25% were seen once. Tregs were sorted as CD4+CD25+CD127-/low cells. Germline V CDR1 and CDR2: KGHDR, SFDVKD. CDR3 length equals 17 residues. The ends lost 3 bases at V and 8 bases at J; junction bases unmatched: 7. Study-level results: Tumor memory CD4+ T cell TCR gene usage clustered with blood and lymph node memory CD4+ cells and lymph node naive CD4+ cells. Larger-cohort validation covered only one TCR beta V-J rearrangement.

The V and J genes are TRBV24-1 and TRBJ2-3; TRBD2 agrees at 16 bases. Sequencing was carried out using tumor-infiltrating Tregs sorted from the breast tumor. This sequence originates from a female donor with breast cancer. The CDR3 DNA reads TGTGCCACCAGTGATCCGGGACTAGCGGGAGGGAAAACTACGCAGTATTTT. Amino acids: CATSDPGLAGGKTTQYF.